The 3 T cell receptor beta chains listed next were all sequenced from one sample in a study of technical replicates of blood from a handful of donors. Clones were sequenced by immunoSEQ multiplex PCR, and TCRdb holds only the in-frame ones, with some missing. The data show 40,000 to 60,000 clones, 92% seen once. What was sequenced was PBMCs. The source of these receptors is a human donor in good health. Some clones in this sample may be carry-over from other donors' samples.

The CDR3 sequence is CASRRTSGGDYEQYF. The CDR3 coding sequence is TGTGCCAGCAGACGGACCAGTGGGGGGGACTACGAGCAGTACTTC. The chain links TRBV7-9 to TRBJ2-7, with TRBD2 identical over 7 bases. Germline V gives CDR1 SEHNR, CDR2 FQNEAQ (reference sequence). Trimming cost V 6 bases and J 3 bases; bases outside gene matches: 11. The CDR3 runs to 15 residues.

J is TRBJ1-5 and V is TRBV9, with TRBD1 matching over 7 bases. There are 13 residues in the CDR3. The J segment lost 14 bases and the V segment lost 3 bases, leaving 11 bases of the junction unmatched. CDR1 SGDLS and CDR2 YYNGEE come from the germline V gene. CDR3 in amino acids: CASSAFGQAPEHF. DNA of the CDR3: TGTGCCAGCAGCGCGTTTGGACAGGCCCCTGAGCATTTT. The full variable domain, rest sourced from reference TRBV9 and TRBJ1-5, is DSGVTQTPKHLITATGQRVTLRCSPRSGDLSVYWYQQSLDQGLQFLIQYYNGEERAKGNILERFSAQQFPDLHSELNLSSLELGDSALYFCASSAFGQAPEHFGDGTRLSIL.

This clone was detected once. This chain connects TRBV6-5 to TRBJ2-3; 8 bases line up with TRBD2. Germline V gene data show CDR1 as MNHEY and CDR2 as SVGAGI. After removal of 6 bases from V and 2 bases from J, the junction contained 4 bases not matched to a gene. The CDR3 contains 14 residues. The CDR3 protein is CASSTSGHTDTQYF. The CDR3 region has the DNA TGTGCCAGCAGCACTAGCGGTCACACAGATACGCAGTATTTT.